Below are 2 T cell receptor beta chains sequenced from a single sample in a study of cytomegalovirus exposure and HLA in healthy donors. Method: immunoSEQ multiplex PCR; TCRdb's copy keeps in-frame clones and lacks some. The data contain more than 300,000 clones, 80% to 90% of them singletons. The sample was PBMCs. Every receptor here comes from a woman between 18 and 30 years old in good health and CMV-seronegative.

J is TRBJ1-2 and V is TRBV6-1; 9 nucleotides line up with TRBD1. Germline values: CDR1 MNHNS, CDR2 SASEGT. The CDR3 is made up of 14 amino acids. Germline trimming cut 6 bases from V and 7 bases from J; bases unmatched to any gene: 9. DNA of the CDR3: TGTGCCAGCAGCGCGACAGGGGGTCCGTCTGGCTACACCTTC. The encoded protein is CASSATGGPSGYTF.

The V and J genes are TRBV4-1 and TRBJ2-7, with D possibly matching TRBD2 (6 bases). V lost 4 bases and J 7 bases, leaving 20 bases between the germline ends. CDR1 and CDR2 from the germline V gene are MGHRA and YSYEKL. The length of the CDR3 is 15 residues. CDR3 residues: CASSLRDFLGREQYF. Here the CDR3 DNA reads TGCGCCAGCAGCCTGCGGGACTTCCTCGGGCGTGAGCAGTACTTC.